This T cell receptor (beta chain) stems from a study of OX40 agonist ivuxolimab in advanced cancers. For the study at large: Cancers in dose escalation were hepatocellular, melanoma, renal cell and head and neck. Findings of the study overall: On average, CD8+ T cells showed a greater number of expanded clones than CD4+. Among the least clonally expanded were partial responders at 0.1-3.0 mg/kg.

TCRdb's copy holds only in-frame clones and misses some; the assay was immunoSEQ multiplex PCR. The data hold approximately 70,000 clones, with 86% observed a single time. The CDR3 is 13 amino acids. V lost 4 bases, J lost 0 bases, and 9 bases lay in between. Germline V lookup: CDR1 GTSNPN, CDR2 SVGIG (reference sequence). Concerning this clone: Its specificity is unknown.

Autoimmune disease history or systemic immunosuppression disqualified patients. J is TRBJ1-1 and V is TRBV30, with D tentatively TRBD1 (5 bases). This specimen was CD4+ or CD8+ T cells sorted from blood, taken in a trial of the OX40 agonist ivuxolimab. This sequence was found in an adult with an advanced solid tumor such as melanoma, head and neck, liver or kidney cancer. CDR3 in amino acids: CAWMRQMNTEAFF. The CDR3 region has the DNA TGTGCCTGGATGAGACAGATGAACACTGAAGCTTTCTTT.